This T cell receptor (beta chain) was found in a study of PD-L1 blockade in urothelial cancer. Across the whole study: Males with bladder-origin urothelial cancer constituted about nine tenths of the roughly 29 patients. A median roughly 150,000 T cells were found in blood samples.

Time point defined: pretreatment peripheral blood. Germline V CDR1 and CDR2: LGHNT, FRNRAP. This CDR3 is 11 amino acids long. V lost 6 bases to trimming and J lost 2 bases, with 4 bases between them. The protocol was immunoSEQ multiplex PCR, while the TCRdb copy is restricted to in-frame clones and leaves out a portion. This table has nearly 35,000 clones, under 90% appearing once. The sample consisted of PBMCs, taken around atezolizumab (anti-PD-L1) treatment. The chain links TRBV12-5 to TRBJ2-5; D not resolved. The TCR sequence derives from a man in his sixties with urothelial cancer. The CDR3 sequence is CASGPQETQYF. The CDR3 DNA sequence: TGTGCTAGTGGCCCGCAAGAGACCCAGTACTTC.